This section outlines one TCR beta chain sequence together with its context. The antigen is undetermined. This entry comes from a study of cytomegalovirus exposure and HLA in healthy donors. Germline values: CDR1 MGHRA, CDR2 YSYEKL. Trimming took 2 bases from V and 5 from J; bases not matched to a gene: 6. The CDR3 runs 14 residues. Study findings and constraints: A later analysis by the authors found several of the most significant clusters apparently linked to common viral pathogens. The productive fraction for most TCR beta V segments was about 90% or about 30% in an earlier analysis.

The PCR employed 60 Vbeta primers together with 13 Jbeta primers. Authors' processing steps: A follow-up analysis tallied tens of millions of unique TCR beta chains, roughly 11 million shared. Sequenced by immunoSEQ multiplex PCR; TCRdb stores in-frame clones only, minus some. V and J calls and clone size are given by that table; D and trimming were obtained from the DNA. The sample gives some 190,000 clones, 75% to 90% of which show up once; roughly 0.34% is in the top ten. The sequencing input was PBMCs. The J gene is TRBJ2-7, the V gene TRBV4-1, with TRBD1 matching 7 bases. The TCR was taken from a woman in her 30s in good health and CMV-seronegative. In nucleotides, the CDR3 is TGCGCCAGCAGCCAAAGGGGACAGCCAGACGAGCAGTACTTC. Protein sequence: CASSQRGQPDEQYF.